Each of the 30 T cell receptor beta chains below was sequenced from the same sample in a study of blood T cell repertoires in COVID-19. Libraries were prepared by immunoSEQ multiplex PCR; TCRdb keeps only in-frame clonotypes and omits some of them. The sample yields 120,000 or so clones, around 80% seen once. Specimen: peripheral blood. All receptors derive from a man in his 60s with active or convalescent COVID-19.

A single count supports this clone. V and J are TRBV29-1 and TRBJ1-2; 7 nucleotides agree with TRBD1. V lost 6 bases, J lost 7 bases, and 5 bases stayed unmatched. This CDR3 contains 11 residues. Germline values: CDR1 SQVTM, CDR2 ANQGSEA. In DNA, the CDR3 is TGCAGCGTAAACTACAGGGGTGGCTACACCTTC. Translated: CSVNYRGGYTF.

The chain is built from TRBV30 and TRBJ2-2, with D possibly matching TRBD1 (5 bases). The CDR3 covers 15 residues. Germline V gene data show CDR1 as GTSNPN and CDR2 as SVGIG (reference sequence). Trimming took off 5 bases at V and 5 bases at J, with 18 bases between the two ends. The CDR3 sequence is CAWATGSWKTGELFF. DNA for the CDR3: TGTGCCTGGGCCACAGGAAGTTGGAAGACCGGGGAGCTGTTTTTT.

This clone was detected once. CDR3 DNA sequence: TGTGCCAGCTCACGAGAGACAGCCACCACCGGGGAGCTGTTTTTT. It is translated as CASSRETATTGELFF. V gene TRBV18 combines with J gene TRBJ2-2, with TRBD1 as a possible D gene (5 bases). V was pared by 4 bases and J by 4 bases, with 13 bases between. The CDR3 is made up of 15 amino acids. CDR1 is KGHSH, CDR2 LQKENI, per germline.

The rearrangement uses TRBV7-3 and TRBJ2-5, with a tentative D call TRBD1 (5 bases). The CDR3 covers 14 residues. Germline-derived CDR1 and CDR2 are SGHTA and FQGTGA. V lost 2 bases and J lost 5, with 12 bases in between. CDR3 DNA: TGTGCCAGCAGCTTAGTAGGGGTGGGGGAGACCCAGTACTTC. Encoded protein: CASSLVGVGETQYF.

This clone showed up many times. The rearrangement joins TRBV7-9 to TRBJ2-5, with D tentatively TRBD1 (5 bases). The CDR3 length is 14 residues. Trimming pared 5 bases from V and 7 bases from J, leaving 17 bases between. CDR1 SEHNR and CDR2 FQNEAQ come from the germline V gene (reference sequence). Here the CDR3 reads CASSPGRAFVTQYF. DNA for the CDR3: TGTGCCAGCAGCCCCGGCAGGGCTTTCGTGACCCAGTACTTC.

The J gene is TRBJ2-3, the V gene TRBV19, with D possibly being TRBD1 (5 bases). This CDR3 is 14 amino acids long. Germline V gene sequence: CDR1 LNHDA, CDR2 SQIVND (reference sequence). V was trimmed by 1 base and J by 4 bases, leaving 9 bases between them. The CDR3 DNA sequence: TGTGCCAGTAGTATAGGACAGACCTCAGATACGCAGTATTTT. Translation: CASSIGQTSDTQYF.

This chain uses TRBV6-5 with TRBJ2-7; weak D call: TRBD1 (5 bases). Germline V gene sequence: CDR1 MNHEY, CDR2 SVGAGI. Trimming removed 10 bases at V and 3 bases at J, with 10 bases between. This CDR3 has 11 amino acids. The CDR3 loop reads CATDSYYEQYF. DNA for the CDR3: TGTGCCACCGACAGTTACTACGAGCAGTACTTC.

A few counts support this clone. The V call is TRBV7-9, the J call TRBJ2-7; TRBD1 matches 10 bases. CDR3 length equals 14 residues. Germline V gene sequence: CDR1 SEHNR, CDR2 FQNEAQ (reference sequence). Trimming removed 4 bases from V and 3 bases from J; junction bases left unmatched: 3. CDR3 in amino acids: CASSWTGGVYEQYF. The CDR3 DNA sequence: TGTGCCAGCAGCTGGACAGGGGGTGTCTACGAGCAGTACTTC.

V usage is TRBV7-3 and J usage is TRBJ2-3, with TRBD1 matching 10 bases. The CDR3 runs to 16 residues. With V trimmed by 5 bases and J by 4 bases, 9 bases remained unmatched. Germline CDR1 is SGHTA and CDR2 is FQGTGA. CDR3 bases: TGTGCCAGCAGCCTCTCCGGGACAGGGGTAGCAGATACGCAGTATTTT. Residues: CASSLSGTGVADTQYF.

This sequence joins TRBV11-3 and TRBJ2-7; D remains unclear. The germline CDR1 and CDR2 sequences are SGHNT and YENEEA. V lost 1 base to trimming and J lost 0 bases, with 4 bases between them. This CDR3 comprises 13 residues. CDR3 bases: TGTGCCAGCAGCTTAGCGAGCTCCTACGAGCAGTACTTC. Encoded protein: CASSLASSYEQYF.

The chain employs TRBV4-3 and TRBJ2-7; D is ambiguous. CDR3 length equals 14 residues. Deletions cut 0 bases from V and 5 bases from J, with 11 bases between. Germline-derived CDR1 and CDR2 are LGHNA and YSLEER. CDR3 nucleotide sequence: TGCGCCAGCAGCCAAGATCAGGCAGGCCACGAGCAGTACTTC. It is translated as CASSQDQAGHEQYF.

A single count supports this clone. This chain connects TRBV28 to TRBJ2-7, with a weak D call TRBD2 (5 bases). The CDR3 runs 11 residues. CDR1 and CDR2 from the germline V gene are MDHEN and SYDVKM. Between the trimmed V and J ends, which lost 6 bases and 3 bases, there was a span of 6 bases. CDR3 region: CASRRVYEQYF. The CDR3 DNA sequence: TGTGCCAGCAGGCGGGTCTACGAGCAGTACTTC.

CDR3 residues: CASSISSGSSYNEQFF. CDR3 nucleotides: TGTGCCAGTAGTATCTCGAGCGGGAGCTCCTACAATGAGCAGTTCTTC. The V and J genes are TRBV19 and TRBJ2-1, with TRBD2 identical over 8 bases. Germline CDR1 and CDR2: LNHDA and SQIVND (reference sequence). The length of the CDR3 is 16 residues. The V gene end was trimmed by 3 bases and the J gene end by 0 bases; junction bases not matched to a gene: 4.

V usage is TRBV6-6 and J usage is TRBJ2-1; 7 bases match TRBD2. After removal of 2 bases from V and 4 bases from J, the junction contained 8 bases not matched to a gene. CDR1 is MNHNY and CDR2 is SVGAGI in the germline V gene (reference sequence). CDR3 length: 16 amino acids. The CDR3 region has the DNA TGTGCCAGCAGTTACCGGGACTACGGGGGTTACAATGAGCAGTTCTTC. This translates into CASSYRDYGGYNEQFF.

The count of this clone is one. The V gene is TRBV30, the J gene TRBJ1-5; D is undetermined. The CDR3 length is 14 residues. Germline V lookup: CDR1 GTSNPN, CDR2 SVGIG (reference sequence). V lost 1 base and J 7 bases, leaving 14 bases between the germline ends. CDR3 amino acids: CAWSGGQVGQPQHF. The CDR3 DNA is TGTGCCTGGAGTGGAGGGCAGGTAGGGCAGCCCCAGCATTTT.

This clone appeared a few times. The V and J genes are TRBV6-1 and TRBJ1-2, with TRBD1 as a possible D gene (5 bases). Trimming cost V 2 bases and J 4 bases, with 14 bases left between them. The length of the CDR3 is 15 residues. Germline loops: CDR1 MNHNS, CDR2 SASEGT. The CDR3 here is CASSESFRGGYGYTF. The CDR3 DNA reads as TGTGCCAGCAGTGAAAGTTTTAGGGGCGGCTATGGCTACACCTTC.

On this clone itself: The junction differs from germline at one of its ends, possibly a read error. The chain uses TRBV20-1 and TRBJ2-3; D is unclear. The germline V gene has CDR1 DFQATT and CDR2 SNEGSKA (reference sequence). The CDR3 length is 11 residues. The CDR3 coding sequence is TGCAGTGTTAGATTCTCGGATACGCAGTATTTT. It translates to CSVRFSDTQYF.

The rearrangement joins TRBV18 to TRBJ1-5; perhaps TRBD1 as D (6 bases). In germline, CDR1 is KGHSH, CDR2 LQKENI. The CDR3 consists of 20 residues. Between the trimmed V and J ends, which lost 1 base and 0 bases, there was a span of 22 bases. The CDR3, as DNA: TGTGCCAGCTCACCACGGGTAGCTAGGGGGTCCAGATATAGCAATCAGCCCCAGCATTTT. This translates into CASSPRVARGSRYSNQPQHF.

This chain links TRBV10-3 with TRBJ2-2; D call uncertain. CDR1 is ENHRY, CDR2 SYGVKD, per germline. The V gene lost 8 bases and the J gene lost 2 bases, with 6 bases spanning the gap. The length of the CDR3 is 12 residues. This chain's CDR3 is CAIGPNTGELFF. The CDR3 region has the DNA TGTGCCATCGGCCCTAACACCGGGGAGCTGTTTTTT.

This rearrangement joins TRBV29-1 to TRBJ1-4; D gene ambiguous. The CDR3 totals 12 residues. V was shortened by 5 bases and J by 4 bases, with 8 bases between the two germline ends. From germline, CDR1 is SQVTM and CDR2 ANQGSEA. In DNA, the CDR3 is TGCAGCGTTTTGGCCGATAATGAAAAACTGTTTTTT. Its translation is CSVLADNEKLFF.

CDR3 DNA sequence: TGTGCCAGCAGCTTAGCCGACAGGGCGTATGGCTACACCTTC. The encoded protein is CASSLADRAYGYTF. The gene calls are TRBV7-8 and TRBJ1-2; 7 bases line up with TRBD1. There are 14 residues in the CDR3. Losses at the gene ends were 0 bases for V and 5 bases for J; bases not matched to a gene: 3. Germline CDR1 is SGHVS and CDR2 is FQNEAQ.

CDR3 amino acids: CASSYQWENNSPLHF. The CDR3 DNA is TGTGCCAGCAGTTACCAGTGGGAGAATAATTCACCCCTCCACTTT. The chain links TRBV6-5 to TRBJ1-6; no clear D. The CDR3 contains 15 residues. V gave up 2 bases and J gave up 5 bases, with 10 bases separating them. Germline V gene data show CDR1 as MNHEY and CDR2 as SVGAGI.

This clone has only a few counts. The CDR3 nucleotides are TGTGCCAGCAGTCAAAAGCCCGGCTGGAGCGGCCCCTACGAGCAGTACTTC. This codes for CASSQKPGWSGPYEQYF. The V call is TRBV6-2 or TRBV6-3, the J call TRBJ2-7; D is perhaps TRBD2 (5 bases). In germline, CDR1 is MNHEY, CDR2 SVGEGT. Trimming removed 5 bases at V and 2 bases at J, with 22 bases between. This CDR3 is built from 17 residues.

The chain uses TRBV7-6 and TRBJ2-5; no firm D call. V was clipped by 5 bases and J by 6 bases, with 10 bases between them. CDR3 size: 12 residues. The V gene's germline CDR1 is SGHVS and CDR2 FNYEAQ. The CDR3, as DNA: TGTGCCAGCAGCATTCCTGGGCAGACCCAGTACTTC. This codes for CASSIPGQTQYF.

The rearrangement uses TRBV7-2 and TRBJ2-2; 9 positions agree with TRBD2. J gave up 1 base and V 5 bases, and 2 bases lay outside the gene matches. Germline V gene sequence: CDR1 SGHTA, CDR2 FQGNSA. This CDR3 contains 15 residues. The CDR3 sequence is CASSISGGNTGELFF. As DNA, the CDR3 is TGTGCCAGCAGCATTAGCGGGGGGAACACCGGGGAGCTGTTTTTT.

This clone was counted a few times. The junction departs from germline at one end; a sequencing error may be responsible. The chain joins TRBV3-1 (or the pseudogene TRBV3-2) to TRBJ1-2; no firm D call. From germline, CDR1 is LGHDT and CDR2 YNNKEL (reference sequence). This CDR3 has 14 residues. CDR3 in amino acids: CASSQGRVNYGYTF. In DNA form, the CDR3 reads TGTGCCAGCAGTCAAGGGAGGGTTAACTATGGCTACACCTTC.

Here the CDR3 reads CASSPGQNSYNQPQHF. The CDR3 coding sequence is TGTGCCAGCAGCCCCGGACAGAATAGCTACAATCAGCCCCAGCATTTT. This chain links TRBV7-9 with TRBJ1-5; tentatively, D is TRBD1 (6 bases). Germline lookup yields CDR1 SEHNR and CDR2 FQNEAQ (reference sequence). The germline V and J ends were trimmed by 5 bases and 3 bases, with 17 bases remaining between them. The CDR3 loop spans 16 amino acids.

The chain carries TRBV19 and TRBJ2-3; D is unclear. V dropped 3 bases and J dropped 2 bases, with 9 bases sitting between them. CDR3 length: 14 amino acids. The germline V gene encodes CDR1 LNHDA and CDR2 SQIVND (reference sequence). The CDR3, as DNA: TGTGCCAGTAGTATCCGGTTGTTCACAGATACGCAGTATTTT. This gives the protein CASSIRLFTDTQYF. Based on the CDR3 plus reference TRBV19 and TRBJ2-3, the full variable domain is DGGITQSPKYLFRKEGQNVTLSCEQNLNHDAMYWYRQDPGQGLRLIYYSQIVNDFQKGDIAEGYSVSREKKESFPLTVTSAQKNPTAFYLCASSIRLFTDTQYFGPGTRLTVL.

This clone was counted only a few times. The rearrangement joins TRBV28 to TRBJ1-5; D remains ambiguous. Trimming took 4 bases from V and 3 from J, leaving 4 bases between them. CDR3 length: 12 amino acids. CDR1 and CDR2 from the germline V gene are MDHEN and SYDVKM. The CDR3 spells CASSSNNQPQHF. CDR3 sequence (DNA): TGTGCCAGCAGTTCCAACAATCAGCCCCAGCATTTT. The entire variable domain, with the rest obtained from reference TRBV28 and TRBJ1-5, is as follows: DVKVTQSSRYLVKRTGEKVFLECVQDMDHENMFWYRQDPGLGLRLIYFSYDVKMKEKGDIPEGYSVSREKKERFSLILESASTNQTSMYLCASSSNNQPQHFGDGTRLSIL.

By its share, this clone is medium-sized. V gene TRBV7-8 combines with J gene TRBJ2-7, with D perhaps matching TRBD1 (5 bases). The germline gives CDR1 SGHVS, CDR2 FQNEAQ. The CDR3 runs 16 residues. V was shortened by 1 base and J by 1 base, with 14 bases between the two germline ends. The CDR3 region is CASSLVATGESYEQYF. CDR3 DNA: TGTGCCAGCAGCTTAGTCGCAACAGGCGAATCCTACGAGCAGTACTTC.